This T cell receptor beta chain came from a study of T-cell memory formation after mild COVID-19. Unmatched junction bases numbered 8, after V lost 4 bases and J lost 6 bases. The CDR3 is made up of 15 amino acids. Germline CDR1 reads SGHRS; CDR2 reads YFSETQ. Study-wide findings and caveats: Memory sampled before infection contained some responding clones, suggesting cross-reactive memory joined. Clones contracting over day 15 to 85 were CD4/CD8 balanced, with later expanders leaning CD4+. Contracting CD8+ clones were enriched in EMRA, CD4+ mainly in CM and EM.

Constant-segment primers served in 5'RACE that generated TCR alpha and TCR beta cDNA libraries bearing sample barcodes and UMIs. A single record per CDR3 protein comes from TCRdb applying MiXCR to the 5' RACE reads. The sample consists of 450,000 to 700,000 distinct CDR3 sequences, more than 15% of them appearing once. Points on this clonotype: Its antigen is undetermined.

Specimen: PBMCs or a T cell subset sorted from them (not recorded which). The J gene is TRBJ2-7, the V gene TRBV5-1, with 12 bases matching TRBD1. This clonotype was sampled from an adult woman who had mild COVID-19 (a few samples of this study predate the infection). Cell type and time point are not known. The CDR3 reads CASSPTGTGGTEQYF. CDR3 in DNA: TGCGCCAGCAGCCCGACCGGGACAGGGGGCACCGAGCAGTACTTC.